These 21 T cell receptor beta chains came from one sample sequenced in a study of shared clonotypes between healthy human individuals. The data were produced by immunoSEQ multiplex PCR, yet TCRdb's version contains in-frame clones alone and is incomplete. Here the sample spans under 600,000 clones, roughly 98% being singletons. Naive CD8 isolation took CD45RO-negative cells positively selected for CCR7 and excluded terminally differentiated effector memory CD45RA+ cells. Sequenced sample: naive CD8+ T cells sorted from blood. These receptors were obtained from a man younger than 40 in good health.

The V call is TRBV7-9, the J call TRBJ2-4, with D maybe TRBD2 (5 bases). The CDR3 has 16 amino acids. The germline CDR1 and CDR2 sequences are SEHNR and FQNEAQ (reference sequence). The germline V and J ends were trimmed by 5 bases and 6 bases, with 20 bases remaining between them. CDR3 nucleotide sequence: TGTGCCAGCAGCCGTGGCTCTGGTCAGGAGGTAAACATTCAGTACTTC. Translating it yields CASSRGSGQEVNIQYF. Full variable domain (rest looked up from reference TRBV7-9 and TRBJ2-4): DTGVSQNPRHKITKRGQNVTFRCDPISEHNRLYWYRQTLGQGPEFLTYFQNEAQLEKSRLLSDRFSAERPKGSFSTLEIQRTEQGDSAMYLCASSRGSGQEVNIQYFGAGTRLSVL.

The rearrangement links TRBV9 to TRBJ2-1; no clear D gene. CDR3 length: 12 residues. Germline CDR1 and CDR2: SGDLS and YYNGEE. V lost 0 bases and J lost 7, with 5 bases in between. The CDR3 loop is CASSVGMNEQFF. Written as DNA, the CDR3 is TGTGCCAGCAGCGTAGGAATGAATGAGCAGTTCTTC. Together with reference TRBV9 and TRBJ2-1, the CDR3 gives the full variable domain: DSGVTQTPKHLITATGQRVTLRCSPRSGDLSVYWYQQSLDQGLQFLIQYYNGEERAKGNILERFSAQQFPDLHSELNLSSLELGDSALYFCASSVGMNEQFFGPGTRLTVL.

CDR3 sequence (DNA): TGTGCCAGCACTTCGCTGCGGAGTGAGCAGTTCTTC. Translating gives CASTSLRSEQFF. The chain carries TRBV27 and TRBJ2-1; D is ambiguous. V lost 7 bases, J lost 9 bases, and 13 bases lay in between. The CDR3 is 12 residues long. Germline CDR1 and CDR2: MNHEY and SMNVEV (reference sequence).

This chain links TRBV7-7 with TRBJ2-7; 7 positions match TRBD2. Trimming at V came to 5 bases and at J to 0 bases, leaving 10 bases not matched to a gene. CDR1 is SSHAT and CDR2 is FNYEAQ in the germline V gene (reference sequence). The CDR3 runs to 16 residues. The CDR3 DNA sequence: TGTGCCAGCAGCCCCGGTGGAGGGAGGGGCTCCTACGAGCAGTACTTC. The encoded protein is CASSPGGGRGSYEQYF.

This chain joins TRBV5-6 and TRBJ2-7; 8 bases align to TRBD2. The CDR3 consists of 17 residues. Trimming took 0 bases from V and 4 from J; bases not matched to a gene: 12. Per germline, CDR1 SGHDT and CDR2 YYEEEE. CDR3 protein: CASSLEVGSGSSYEQYF. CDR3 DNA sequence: TGTGCCAGCAGCTTGGAGGTCGGGAGCGGGAGTTCGTACGAGCAGTACTTC.

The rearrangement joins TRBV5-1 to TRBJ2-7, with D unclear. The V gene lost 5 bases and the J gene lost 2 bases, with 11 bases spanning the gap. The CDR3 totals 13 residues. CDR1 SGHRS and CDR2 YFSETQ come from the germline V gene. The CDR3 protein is CASRDHNTYEQYF. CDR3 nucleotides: TGCGCCAGCAGGGACCATAACACCTACGAGCAGTACTTC.

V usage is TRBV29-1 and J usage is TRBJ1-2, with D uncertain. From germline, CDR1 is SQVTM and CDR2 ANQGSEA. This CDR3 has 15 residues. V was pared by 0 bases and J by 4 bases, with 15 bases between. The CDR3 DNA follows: TGCAGCGTTGAAGATCGAGTCGGCACGGCCTATGGCTACACCTTC. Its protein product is CSVEDRVGTAYGYTF.

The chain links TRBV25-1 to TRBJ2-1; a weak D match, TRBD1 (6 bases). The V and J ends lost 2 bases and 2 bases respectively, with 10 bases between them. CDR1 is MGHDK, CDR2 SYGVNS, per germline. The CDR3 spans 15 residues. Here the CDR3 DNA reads TGTGCCAGCAGTGAAGAGGGGACAACCTACAATGAGCAGTTCTTC. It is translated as CASSEEGTTYNEQFF. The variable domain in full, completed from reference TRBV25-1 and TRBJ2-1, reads EADIYQTPRYLVIGTGKKITLECSQTMGHDKMYWYQQDPGMELHLIHYSYGVNSTEKGDLSSESTVSRIRTEHFPLTLESARPSHTSQYLCASSEEGTTYNEQFFGPGTRLTVL.

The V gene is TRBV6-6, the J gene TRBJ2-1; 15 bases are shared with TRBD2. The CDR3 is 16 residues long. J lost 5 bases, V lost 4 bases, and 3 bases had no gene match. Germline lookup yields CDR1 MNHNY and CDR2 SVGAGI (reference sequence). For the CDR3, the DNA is TGTGCCAGCAGTTCCCGGACTAGCGGGAGGGACAATGAGCAGTTCTTC. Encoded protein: CASSSRTSGRDNEQFF.

Written as DNA, the CDR3 is TGTGCCACCAGCAGAGTAGGTTTGATGGACGCGACCTATGGCTACACCTTC. Protein: CATSRVGLMDATYGYTF. The chain employs TRBV15 and TRBJ1-2; no reliable D call. CDR3 length: 17 amino acids. Trimming removed 1 base at V and 4 bases at J, with 19 bases between. CDR1 is LNHNV, CDR2 YYDKDF, per germline (reference sequence).

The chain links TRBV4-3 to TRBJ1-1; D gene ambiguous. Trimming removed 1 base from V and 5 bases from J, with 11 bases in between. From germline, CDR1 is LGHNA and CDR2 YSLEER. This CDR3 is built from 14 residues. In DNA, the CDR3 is TGCGCCAGCAGCCAAGGGATGAAGTCAACTGAAGCTTTCTTT. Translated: CASSQGMKSTEAFF.

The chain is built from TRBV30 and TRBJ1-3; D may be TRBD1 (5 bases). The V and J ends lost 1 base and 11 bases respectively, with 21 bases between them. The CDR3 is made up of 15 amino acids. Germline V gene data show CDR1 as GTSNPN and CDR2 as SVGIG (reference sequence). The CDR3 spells CAWSEAGGWTLAIYF. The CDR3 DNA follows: TGTGCCTGGAGTGAGGCCGGGGGGTGGACTCTCGCCATATATTTT.

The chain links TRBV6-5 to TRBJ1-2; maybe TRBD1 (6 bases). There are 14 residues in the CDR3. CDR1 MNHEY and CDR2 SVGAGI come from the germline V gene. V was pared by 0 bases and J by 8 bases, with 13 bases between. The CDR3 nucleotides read TGTGCCAGCAGTTACTCGTCAGGGGTGAACGGCTACACCTTC. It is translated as CASSYSSGVNGYTF.

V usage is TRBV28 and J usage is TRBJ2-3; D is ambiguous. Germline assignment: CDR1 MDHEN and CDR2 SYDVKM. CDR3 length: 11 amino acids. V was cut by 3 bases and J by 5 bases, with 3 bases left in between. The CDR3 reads CASSFIDTQYF. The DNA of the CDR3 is TGTGCCAGCAGTTTTATAGATACGCAGTATTTT. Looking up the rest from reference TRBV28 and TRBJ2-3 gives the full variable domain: DVKVTQSSRYLVKRTGEKVFLECVQDMDHENMFWYRQDPGLGLRLIYFSYDVKMKEKGDIPEGYSVSREKKERFSLILESASTNQTSMYLCASSFIDTQYFGPGTRLTVL.

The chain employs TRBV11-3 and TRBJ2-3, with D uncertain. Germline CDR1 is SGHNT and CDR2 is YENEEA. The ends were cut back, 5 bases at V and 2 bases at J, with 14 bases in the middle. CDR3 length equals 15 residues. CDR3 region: CASSQEASLTDTQYF. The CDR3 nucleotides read TGTGCCAGCAGCCAAGAGGCCAGCCTCACAGATACGCAGTATTTT.

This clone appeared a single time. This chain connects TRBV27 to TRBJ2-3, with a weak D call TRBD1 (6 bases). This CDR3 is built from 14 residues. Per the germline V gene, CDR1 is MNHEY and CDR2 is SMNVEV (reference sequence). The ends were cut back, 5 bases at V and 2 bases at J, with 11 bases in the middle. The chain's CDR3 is CASSITGSTDTQYF. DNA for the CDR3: TGTGCCAGCAGTATAACAGGGTCCACAGATACGCAGTATTTT.

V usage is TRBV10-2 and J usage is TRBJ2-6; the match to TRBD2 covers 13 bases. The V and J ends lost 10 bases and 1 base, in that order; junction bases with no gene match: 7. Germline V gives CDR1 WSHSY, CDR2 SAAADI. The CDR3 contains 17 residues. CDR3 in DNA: TGCGCCATCGGACTAGCGGGAGCACAATCTGGGGCCAACGTCCTGACTTTC. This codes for CAIGLAGAQSGANVLTF.

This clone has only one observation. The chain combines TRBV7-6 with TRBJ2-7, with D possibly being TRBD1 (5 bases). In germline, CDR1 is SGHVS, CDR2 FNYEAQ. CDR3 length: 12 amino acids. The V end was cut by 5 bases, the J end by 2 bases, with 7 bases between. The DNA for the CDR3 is TGTGCCAGCAGCCCAGGGCCCTACGAGCAGTACTTC. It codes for CASSPGPYEQYF.

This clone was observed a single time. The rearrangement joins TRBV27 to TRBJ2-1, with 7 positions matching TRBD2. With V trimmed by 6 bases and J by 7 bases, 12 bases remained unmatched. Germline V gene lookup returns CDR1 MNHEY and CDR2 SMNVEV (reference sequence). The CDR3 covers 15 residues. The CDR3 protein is CASSQPAGASNEQFF. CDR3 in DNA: TGTGCCAGCAGCCAACCGGCGGGAGCGTCAAATGAGCAGTTCTTC.

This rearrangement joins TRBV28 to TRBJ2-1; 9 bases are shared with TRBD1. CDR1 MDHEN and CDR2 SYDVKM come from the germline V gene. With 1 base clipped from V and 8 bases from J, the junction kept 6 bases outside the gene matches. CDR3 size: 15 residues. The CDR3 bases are TGTGCCAGCAGTTTATTTGTGACAGGGGGAGATGAGCAGTTCTTC. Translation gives CASSLFVTGGDEQFF.

The CDR3 coding sequence is TGTGCCAGCTCACCGGGCTATTACTCCTACGAGCAGTACTTC. Translation gives CASSPGYYSYEQYF. The chain recombines TRBV18 with TRBJ2-7; no clear D. The germline gives CDR1 KGHSH, CDR2 LQKENI. With 3 bases removed from V and 0 bases from J, the gap between germline ends came to 9 bases. The CDR3 has 14 residues. Full variable domain (missing parts from reference TRBV18 and TRBJ2-7): NAGVMQNPRHLVRRRGQEARLRCSPMKGHSHVYWYRQLPEEGLKFMVYLQKENIIDESGMPKERFSAEFPKEGPSILRIQQVVRGDSAAYFCASSPGYYSYEQYFGPGTRLTVT.